The clone carrying this T cell receptor (delta chain) was seen more than once but under ten times. The protein held in TCRdb is that of a much larger clone and does not match this DNA's translation at residue 3, likely because of a read error; the protein shown is translated from the DNA. The CDR3 extends over 16 amino acids. Germline assignment: CDR1 GEAIGNYY and CDR2 EKD. This sample is drawn from a study of gamma-delta T cells after stem cell transplantation. TCRdb made new clone calls on the RT-PCR reads using CATT. This table holds over 2,000 delta-chain clones, just over 3% found once. Sequencing input: gamma-delta T cells. The chain couples TRDV2 to TRDJ1; the match to TRDD3 covers 11 bases. The sequence derives from a human donor. It is not recorded whose cells these are; they may come from a transplant donor. CDR3 region: CARDSVSGWGIRQLIF. The CDR3 DNA follows: TGTGCCCGTGACAGCGTCTCAGGATGGGGGATACGCCAGCTCATCTTT.